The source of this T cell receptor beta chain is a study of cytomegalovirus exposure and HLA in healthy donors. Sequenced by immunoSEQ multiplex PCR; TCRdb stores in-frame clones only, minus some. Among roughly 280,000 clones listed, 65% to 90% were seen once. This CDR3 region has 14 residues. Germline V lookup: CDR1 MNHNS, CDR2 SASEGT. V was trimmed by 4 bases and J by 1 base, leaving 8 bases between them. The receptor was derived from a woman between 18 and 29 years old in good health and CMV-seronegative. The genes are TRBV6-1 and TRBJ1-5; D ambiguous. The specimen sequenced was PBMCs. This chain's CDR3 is CASSGHLSNQPQHF. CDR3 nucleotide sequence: TGTGCCAGCAGTGGACATTTGAGCAATCAGCCCCAGCATTTT.